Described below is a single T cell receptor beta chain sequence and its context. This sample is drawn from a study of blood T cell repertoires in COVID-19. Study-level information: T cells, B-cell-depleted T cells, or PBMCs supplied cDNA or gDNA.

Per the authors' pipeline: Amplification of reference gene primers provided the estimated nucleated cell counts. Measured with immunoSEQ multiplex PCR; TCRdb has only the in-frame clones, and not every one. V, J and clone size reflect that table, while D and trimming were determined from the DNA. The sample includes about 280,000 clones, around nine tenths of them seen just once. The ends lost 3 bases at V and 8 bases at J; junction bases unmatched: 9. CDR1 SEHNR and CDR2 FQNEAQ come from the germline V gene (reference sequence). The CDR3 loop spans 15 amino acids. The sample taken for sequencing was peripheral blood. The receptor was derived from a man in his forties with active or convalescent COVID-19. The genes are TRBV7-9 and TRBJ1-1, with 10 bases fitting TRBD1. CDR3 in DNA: TGTGCCAGCAGCTTGACAGGGGGCCCGAGTCAGGAAGCTTTCTTT. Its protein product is CASSLTGGPSQEAFF.